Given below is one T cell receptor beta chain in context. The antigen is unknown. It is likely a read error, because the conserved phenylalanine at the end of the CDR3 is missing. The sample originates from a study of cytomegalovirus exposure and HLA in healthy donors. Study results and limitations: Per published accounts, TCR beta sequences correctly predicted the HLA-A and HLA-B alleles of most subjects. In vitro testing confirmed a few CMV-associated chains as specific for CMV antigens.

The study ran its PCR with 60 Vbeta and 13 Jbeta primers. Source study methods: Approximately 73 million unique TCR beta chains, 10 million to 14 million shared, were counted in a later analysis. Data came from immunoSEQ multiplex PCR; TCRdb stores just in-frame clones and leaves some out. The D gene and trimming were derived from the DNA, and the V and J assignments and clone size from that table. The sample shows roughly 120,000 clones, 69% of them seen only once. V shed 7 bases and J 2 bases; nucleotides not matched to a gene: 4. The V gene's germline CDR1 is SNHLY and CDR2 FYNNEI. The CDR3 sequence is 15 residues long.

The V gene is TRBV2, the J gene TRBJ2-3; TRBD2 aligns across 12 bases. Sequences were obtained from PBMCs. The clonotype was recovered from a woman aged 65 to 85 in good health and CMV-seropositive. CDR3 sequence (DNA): TGTGCCAGCAAAACTAGCGGGGGGTACACAGATACGCAGTATGTT. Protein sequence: CASKTSGGYTDTQYV.